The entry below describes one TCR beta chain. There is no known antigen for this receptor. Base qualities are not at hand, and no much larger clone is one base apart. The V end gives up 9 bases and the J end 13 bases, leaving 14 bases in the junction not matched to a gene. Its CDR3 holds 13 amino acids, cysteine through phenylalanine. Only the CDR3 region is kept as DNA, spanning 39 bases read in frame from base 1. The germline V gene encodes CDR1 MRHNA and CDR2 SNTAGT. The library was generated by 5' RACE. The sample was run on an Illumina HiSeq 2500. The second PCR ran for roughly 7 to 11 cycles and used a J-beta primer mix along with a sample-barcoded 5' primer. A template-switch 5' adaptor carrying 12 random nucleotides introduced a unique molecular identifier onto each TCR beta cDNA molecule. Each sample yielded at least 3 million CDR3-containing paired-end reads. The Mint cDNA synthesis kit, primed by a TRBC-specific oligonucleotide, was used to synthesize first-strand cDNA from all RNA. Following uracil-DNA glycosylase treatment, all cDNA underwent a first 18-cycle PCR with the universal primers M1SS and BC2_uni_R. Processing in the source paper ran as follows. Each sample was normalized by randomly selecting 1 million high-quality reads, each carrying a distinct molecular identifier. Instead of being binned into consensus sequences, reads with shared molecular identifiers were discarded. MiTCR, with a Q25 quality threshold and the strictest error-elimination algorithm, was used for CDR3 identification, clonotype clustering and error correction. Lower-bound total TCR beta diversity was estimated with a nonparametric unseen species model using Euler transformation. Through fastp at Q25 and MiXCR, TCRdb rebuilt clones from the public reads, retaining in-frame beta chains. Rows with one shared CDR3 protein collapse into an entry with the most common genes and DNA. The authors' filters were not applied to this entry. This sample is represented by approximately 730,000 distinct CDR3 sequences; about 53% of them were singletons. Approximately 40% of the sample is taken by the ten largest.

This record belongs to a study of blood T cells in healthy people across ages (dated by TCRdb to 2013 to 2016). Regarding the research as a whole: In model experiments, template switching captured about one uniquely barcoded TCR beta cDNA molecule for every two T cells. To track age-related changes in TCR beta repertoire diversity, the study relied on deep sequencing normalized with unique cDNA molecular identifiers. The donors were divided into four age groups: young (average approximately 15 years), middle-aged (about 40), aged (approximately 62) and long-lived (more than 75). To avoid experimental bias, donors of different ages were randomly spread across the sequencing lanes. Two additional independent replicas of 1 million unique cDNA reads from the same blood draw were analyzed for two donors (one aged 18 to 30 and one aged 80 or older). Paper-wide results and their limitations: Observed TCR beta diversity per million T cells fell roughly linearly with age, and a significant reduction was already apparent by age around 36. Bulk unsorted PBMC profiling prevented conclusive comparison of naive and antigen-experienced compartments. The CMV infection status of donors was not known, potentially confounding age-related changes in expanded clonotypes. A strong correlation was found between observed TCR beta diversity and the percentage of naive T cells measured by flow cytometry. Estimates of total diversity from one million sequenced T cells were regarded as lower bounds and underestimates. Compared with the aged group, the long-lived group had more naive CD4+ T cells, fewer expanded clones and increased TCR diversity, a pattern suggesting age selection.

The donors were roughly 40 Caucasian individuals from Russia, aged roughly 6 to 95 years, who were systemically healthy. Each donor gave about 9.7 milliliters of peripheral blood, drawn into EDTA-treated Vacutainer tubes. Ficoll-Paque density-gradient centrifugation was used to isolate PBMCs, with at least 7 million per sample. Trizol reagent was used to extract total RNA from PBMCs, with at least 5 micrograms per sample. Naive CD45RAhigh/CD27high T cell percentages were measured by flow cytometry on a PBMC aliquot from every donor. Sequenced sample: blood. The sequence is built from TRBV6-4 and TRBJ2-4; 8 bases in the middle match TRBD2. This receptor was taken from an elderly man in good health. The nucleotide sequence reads TGTGCCAGTAGCGGGGACTCGGGGAATGAGCAGTACTTC. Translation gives CASSGDSGNEQYF.